The source of this TCR beta chain is a study of T cell repertoires in cytomegalovirus infection. Study as a whole: It was the public TCR beta signatures that indicated both CMV infection and matching HLA type. Whole-study findings and limits: What dominated the ex vivo response were HLA-C-restricted CMV-specific TCR beta clonotypes. Identification of carriers of CMV plus the relevant HLA was achieved through cumulative public TCR beta family frequency.

One entry per CDR3 protein results from TCRdb running MiXCR on the reads. This table has over 250,000 distinct CDR3 sequences, 20% to 25% appearing once. A word on this clonotype: Its matching antigen is unknown.

The receptor comes from a human donor in good health (CMV status not recorded). Some clones in this sample may be carry-over from other donors' samples. The source material was cultured PBMCs, sampled from culture after CMV antigen stimulation.

This CDR3 is CASSPSLRQKNTEAFF. CDR3 bases: TGTGCCAGCAGCCCGAGCCTTAGACAGAAGAACACTGAAGCTTTCTTT. This rearrangement joins TRBV7-9 to TRBJ1-1, with D possibly TRBD1 on 5 matching bases. Trimming cost V 5 bases and J 1 base, with 17 bases left between them. This CDR3 spans 16 amino acids. The germline CDR1 and CDR2 sequences are SEHNR and FQNEAQ (reference sequence).